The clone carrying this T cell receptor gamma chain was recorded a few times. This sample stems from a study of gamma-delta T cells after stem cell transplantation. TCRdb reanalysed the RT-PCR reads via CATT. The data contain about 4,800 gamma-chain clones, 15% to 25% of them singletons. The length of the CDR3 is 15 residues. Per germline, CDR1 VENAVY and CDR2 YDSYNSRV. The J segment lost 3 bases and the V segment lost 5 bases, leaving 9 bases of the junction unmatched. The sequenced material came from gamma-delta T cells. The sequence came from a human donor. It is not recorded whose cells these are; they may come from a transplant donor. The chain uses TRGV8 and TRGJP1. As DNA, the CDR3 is TGTGCCACCTGGGGTAGACTTGCCACTGGTTGGTTCAAGATATTT. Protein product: CATWGRLATGWFKIF.